This T cell receptor beta chain was retrieved from a study of T cell repertoires in cytomegalovirus infection (dated by TCRdb to between 2017 and 2020). A note on the overall study: Recently identified HLA-C-restricted CMV epitopes, whose presentation resists viral immunomodulation, were targeted by peptide stimulations together with well-studied HLA-B-restricted epitopes. Because public TCR beta signatures pointed to carriage of CMV infection together with the matching HLA type, the HLA type of each donor mattered for the analysis.

This clonotype was detected only a few times. This clone's antigen is unknown. No much larger clonotype is one base removed from it; base qualities were not supplied. According to the study, the label for this sample's treatment or condition signals: in vitro stimulation with specific CMV peptide epitopes to enrich CMV-specific T cells. These reads were obtained on an Illumina HiSeq 1500. TCRdb reran the public reads through fastp at Q25 and MiXCR, keeping productive beta chains. Each entry merges the rows of one CDR3 protein and shows their most common DNA and genes. The table for this sample lists hundreds of thousands of distinct CDR3 sequences; 42% of them were counted only once. The biggest ten clones account for around two fifths of the sample. The research as a whole found: Cumulative frequency of public TCR beta family members discriminated carriers of CMV infection plus the relevant HLA type in this cohort and an independent approximately 370-donor cohort. The ex vivo response was dominated by HLA-C-restricted CMV-specific TCR beta clonotypes, which also provided the single most frequent clonotype in two of eight donors.

Trimming costs V 6 bases and J 1 base, and their ends lie 12 bases apart. The CDR3 starts with the cysteine, ends with the phenylalanine, and has 14 residues. Only the CDR3 part of the read is kept: 42 bases, read in frame from the first base. From the germline V gene, CDR1 is SGHTA and CDR2 is FQGNSA. The sample consisted of cultured PBMCs, taken from culture after CMV antigen stimulation. This receptor chain uses TRBV7-2 and TRBJ2-5; matching of 5 bases hints at TRBD1 as the D gene. The TCR sequence derives from a human donor in good health (CMV status not recorded). Some clones in this sample may be carry-over from other donors' samples. The base sequence is TGTGCCAGCAGTTCCGCGCAGGGCCAAGAGACCCAGTACTTC. It codes for CASSSAQGQETQYF.